The 4 T cell receptor beta chains below come from one sample, sequenced in a study of CD8+CD57+ T cells in acquired aplastic anemia. Researchers used genomic DNA as the template to profile TCR beta VDJ and CDR3. TCRdb recomputed calls from the reads with MiXCR, one row per CDR3 protein. The data show 150,000 to 200,000 distinct CDR3 sequences, with about half seen just once and 2.5% to 4% held by the top ten. Patients sequenced had flow cytometry evidence of CD8+CD57+ cell expansion. The material sequenced was sorted CD4+, CD8+, or CD8+CD57+ T cells (not recorded which) from PBMCs. These receptors all come from a human donor with aplastic anemia.

This clonotype was detected ten times or more. This chain links TRBV5-4 with TRBJ2-6; the match to TRBD1 covers 7 bases. The germline gives CDR1 SGHNT, CDR2 YYREEE (reference sequence). V trimming: 4 bases; J trimming: 4 bases; junction bases outside the gene matches: 8. The CDR3 has 16 amino acids. The CDR3 region is CASSLPTGPGANVLTF. The CDR3 bases are TGTGCCAGCAGCCTCCCGACAGGGCCCGGGGCCAACGTCCTGACTTTC.

This clonotype has at least ten counts. The chain has TRBV19 and TRBJ1-5, with 8 bases aligning to TRBD1. This CDR3 has 15 amino acids. Trimming removed 2 bases from V and 2 bases from J; junction bases left unmatched: 2. Germline CDR1 LNHDA, CDR2 SQIVND (reference sequence). This chain's CDR3 is CASSILTGGNQPQHF. CDR3 nucleotide sequence: TGTGCCAGTAGTATATTGACAGGGGGCAATCAGCCCCAGCATTTT.

V usage is TRBV20-1 and J usage is TRBJ2-3; D tentatively reads TRBD1 or TRBD2 (5 bases each). This CDR3 is built from 13 residues. Trimming cost V 1 base and J 2 bases, with 7 bases left between them. Looked up from germline, CDR1 is DFQATT and CDR2 is SNEGSKA (reference sequence). The CDR3 DNA is TGCAGTGCTAGAGCGGGGCCCACAGATACGCAGTATTTT. Amino acids: CSARAGPTDTQYF.

The CDR3 nucleotides read TGCAGCACCGGAGGCGGAATAGCTAACTATGGCTACACCTTC. Amino acids: CSTGGGIANYGYTF. The chain recombines TRBV29-1 with TRBJ1-2; D is uncertain. The CDR3 length is 14 residues. V dropped 8 bases and J dropped 0 bases, with 16 bases sitting between them. Germline assignment: CDR1 SQVTM and CDR2 ANQGSEA.